Below, 27 T cell receptor beta chains from the same sample are listed, as sequenced in a study of CD8+CD57+ T cells in acquired aplastic anemia. Profiling of TCR beta VDJ combinations and CDR3 sequences used genomic DNA as template. One entry per CDR3 protein, called by TCRdb with MiXCR from the reads. The sample lists roughly 190,000 distinct CDR3 sequences, roughly half occurring once. The sample taken for sequencing was sorted CD4+, CD8+, or CD8+CD57+ T cells (not recorded which) from PBMCs. Receptor source: a human donor in good health, serving as a control.

This clonotype was seen ten or more times. The chain recombines TRBV5-1 with TRBJ1-4; perhaps TRBD1 as D (6 bases). The CDR3 consists of 17 residues. CDR1 is SGHRS, CDR2 YFSETQ, per germline. Trimming took off 0 bases at V and 0 bases at J, with 12 bases between the two ends. The CDR3 coding sequence is TGCGCCAGCAGCTTGGGACAGGTACCAGCAACTAATGAAAAACTGTTTTTT. It yields the protein CASSLGQVPATNEKLFF.

In regard to this clonotype: Lacking the conserved final phenylalanine or tryptophan, this CDR3 likely reflects a read error. The limits of the CDR3 on the DNA are not certain, so only TCRdb's listed CDR3 is given. This chain joins TRBV14 and TRBJ2-5; the DNA was not used to check the table's D call, TRBD1. The V gene's germline CDR1 is SGHDN and CDR2 FVKESK. The CDR3 extends over 13 residues, inclusive of both ends. CDR3 residues: CASSLWRGERPST.

This clonotype was observed at least ten times. The chain recombines TRBV4-2 with TRBJ1-5; TRBD1 agrees at 9 bases. The CDR3 is 15 amino acids. With 0 bases clipped from V and 9 bases from J, the junction kept 6 bases outside the gene matches. CDR1 is LGHNA, CDR2 YNFKEQ, per germline. DNA of the CDR3: TGTGCCAGCAGCCAAGATGGACAGGGGATTTCGCCCCAGCATTTT. Protein product: CASSQDGQGISPQHF.

This clonotype was counted ten times or more. The rearrangement joins TRBV5-8 to TRBJ2-3, with 10 bases that match TRBD2. V shed 4 bases and J 4 bases; nucleotides not matched to a gene: 12. CDR1 is SGHTS, CDR2 YDEGEE, per germline. The CDR3 spans 17 residues. Written as DNA, the CDR3 is TGTGCCAGCAGCCCCGGAGCGGGGGGGCGTAGCGCAGATACGCAGTATTTT. Encoded protein: CASSPGAGGRSADTQYF.

CDR3 amino acids: CAISASGGTGDNEQFF. CDR3 nucleotide sequence: TGTGCCATCAGTGCATCAGGTGGGACAGGGGACAATGAGCAGTTCTTC. The V gene is TRBV10-3, the J gene TRBJ2-1, with TRBD1 matching 10 bases. The CDR3 runs to 16 residues. Germline CDR1 and CDR2: ENHRY and SYGVKD. Trimming removed 4 bases from V and 5 bases from J; junction bases left unmatched: 8.

This clonotype was seen at least ten times. The V call is TRBV5-1, the J call TRBJ1-1; TRBD1 aligns across 9 bases. The J segment lost 2 bases and the V segment lost 3 bases, leaving 5 bases of the junction unmatched. CDR1 is SGHRS and CDR2 is YFSETQ in the germline V gene. This CDR3 comprises 15 residues. The CDR3 bases are TGCGCCAGCAGCTATCAGGGACAGGGAAACACTGAAGCTTTCTTT. Translated, it gives CASSYQGQGNTEAFF. Full variable domain (rest looked up from reference TRBV5-1 and TRBJ1-1): KAGVTQTPRYLIKTRGQQVTLSCSPISGHRSVSWYQQTPGQGLQFLFEYFSETQRNKGNFPGRFSGRQFSNSRSEMNVSTLELGDSALYLCASSYQGQGNTEAFFGQGTRLTVV.

The chain combines TRBV19 with TRBJ2-7; the match to TRBD1 covers 12 bases. Germline trimming cut 3 bases from V and 0 bases from J; bases unmatched to any gene: 3. Germline lookup yields CDR1 LNHDA and CDR2 SQIVND (reference sequence). The CDR3 sequence is 16 residues long. DNA for the CDR3: TGTGCCAGTAGTATCCAGGGACAGGGGGCCTCCTACGAGCAGTACTTC. It specifies CASSIQGQGASYEQYF.

The gene calls are TRBV28 and TRBJ1-2; D call uncertain. Germline V gene data show CDR1 as MDHEN and CDR2 as SYDVKM. Trimming removed 6 bases at V and 0 bases at J, with 14 bases between. The CDR3 extends over 15 amino acids. The CDR3 loop reads CASSLQGVANYGYTF. In DNA form, the CDR3 reads TGTGCCAGCAGCTTACAAGGCGTGGCTAACTATGGCTACACCTTC.

This clonotype has at least ten counts. V gene TRBV24-1 combines with J gene TRBJ1-5; D unclear. Germline V CDR1 and CDR2: KGHDR, SFDVKD. Trimming took 1 base from V and 9 from J, leaving 6 bases between them. This CDR3 has 12 residues. CDR3 coding DNA: TGTGCCACCAGTGATTTAGGCTGGCCCCAGCATTTT. This codes for CATSDLGWPQHF.

This clonotype was detected ten times or more. J is TRBJ1-2 and V is TRBV3-1, with TRBD1 identical over 9 bases. Germline lookup yields CDR1 LGHDT and CDR2 YNNKEL (reference sequence). V shed 4 bases and J 6 bases; nucleotides not matched to a gene: 6. This CDR3 spans 14 amino acids. In DNA form, the CDR3 reads TGTGCCAGCAGCCCCCGGGACAGGGATAATGGCTACACCTTC. It encodes CASSPRDRDNGYTF.

The sample holds many counts of this clonotype. The CDR3: CASSTTLSRYGYTF. CDR3 nucleotide sequence: TGTGCCAGCAGCACTACATTGTCCCGCTATGGCTACACCTTC. The genes are TRBV7-2 and TRBJ1-2, with no clear D. Germline V gene lookup returns CDR1 SGHTA and CDR2 FQGNSA. The V end was cut by 5 bases, the J end by 4 bases, with 14 bases between. CDR3 length: 14 residues.

V and J are TRBV10-3 and TRBJ1-2; TRBD1 is a possible D gene (6 bases). Germline values: CDR1 ENHRY, CDR2 SYGVKD. V was trimmed by 4 bases and J by 4 bases, leaving 16 bases between them. This CDR3 spans 15 amino acids. The chain's CDR3 is CAISGTERSFYGYTF. CDR3 in DNA: TGTGCCATCAGTGGGACAGAGAGAAGCTTCTATGGCTACACCTTC.

In this sample, this clonotype turned up once. This chain links TRBV11-3 with TRBJ2-7, with a tentative D call TRBD1 (5 bases). V was clipped by 5 bases and J by 6 bases, with 14 bases between them. The germline V gene encodes CDR1 SGHNT and CDR2 YENEEA. This CDR3 is 13 amino acids long. The CDR3 loop is CASSPGQPFEQYF. The CDR3 nucleotides read TGTGCCAGCAGCCCAGGACAACCATTCGAGCAGTACTTC.

The table lists this clonotype with a few counts. The chain links TRBV9 to TRBJ1-4; D might be TRBD1 (6 bases). The V gene lost 7 bases and the J gene lost 2 bases, with 18 bases spanning the gap. The germline gives CDR1 SGDLS, CDR2 YYNGEE. This CDR3 spans 16 amino acids. The CDR3 DNA follows: TGTGCCAGCTCACCAAGGGGGGAACCCACTAATGAAAAACTGTTTTTT. Its protein is CASSPRGEPTNEKLFF.

The rearrangement joins TRBV19 to TRBJ1-2, with TRBD1 as a possible D gene (6 bases). Trimming stripped 5 bases from V and 5 bases from J, with 18 bases between. CDR3 size: 15 residues. Germline V lookup: CDR1 LNHDA, CDR2 SQIVND (reference sequence). The CDR3 DNA reads as TGTGCCAGTAGTCTCGAGTCAACAGGGTCATATGGCTACACCTTC. Translating it yields CASSLESTGSYGYTF.

For this clonotype: The conserved final phenylalanine or tryptophan is absent from the CDR3, which likely points to a read error. The gene calls are TRBV20-1 and TRBJ1-6; no definite D call. The length of the CDR3 is 15 residues. Per germline, CDR1 DFQATT and CDR2 SNEGSKA (reference sequence). This chain's CDR3 is CGALPDGSYNSPLHS. The CDR3 nucleotides are TGCGGTGCCCTTCCTGACGGATCCTATAATTCACCCCTCCACTCT.

This clonotype was seen at least ten times. The J gene is TRBJ1-2, the V gene TRBV19; 8 positions agree with TRBD1. Germline V gene data show CDR1 as LNHDA and CDR2 as SQIVND (reference sequence). The CDR3 runs 14 residues. V lost 6 bases, J lost 3 bases, and 6 bases stayed unmatched. The CDR3 nucleotides are TGTGCCAGTAGGATTCAGGGGGCGGACTATGGCTACACCTTC. Protein sequence: CASRIQGADYGYTF.

The J gene is TRBJ2-3, the V gene TRBV9; D gene ambiguous. The germline V gene has CDR1 SGDLS and CDR2 YYNGEE. Between the trimmed V and J ends, which lost 3 bases and 4 bases, there was a span of 9 bases. The CDR3 has 13 residues. The CDR3 nucleotides read TGTGCCAGCAGCGCGGTCCCGCCAGATACGCAGTATTTT. It codes for CASSAVPPDTQYF.

The chain employs TRBV9 and TRBJ2-7; 8 nucleotides agree with TRBD1. The ends lost 3 bases at V and 7 bases at J; junction bases unmatched: 3. The CDR3 loop spans 12 amino acids. Germline CDR1 is SGDLS and CDR2 is YYNGEE. In nucleotides, the CDR3 is TGTGCCAGCAGCGGGACAGGGCATGAGCAGTACTTC. This gives the protein CASSGTGHEQYF.

The rearrangement joins TRBV19 to TRBJ1-5; 7 nucleotides align to TRBD1. This CDR3 is built from 13 residues. The ends lost 6 bases at V and 7 bases at J; junction bases unmatched: 6. Germline CDR1 is LNHDA and CDR2 is SQIVND (reference sequence). CDR3 region: CASRQGLGQPQHF. In DNA form, the CDR3 reads TGTGCCAGTAGACAGGGGTTGGGCCAGCCCCAGCATTTT.

The chain has TRBV14 and TRBJ2-2; 15 bases agree with TRBD2. Germline loops: CDR1 SGHDN, CDR2 FVKESK. The CDR3 sequence is 20 residues long. Losses at the gene ends were 6 bases for V and 4 bases for J; bases not matched to a gene: 15. CDR3 residues: CASSSPGLAGGPRGTGELFF. CDR3 DNA sequence: TGTGCCAGCAGTTCTCCGGGACTAGCGGGGGGCCCTCGGGGCACCGGGGAGCTGTTTTTT.

A word on this clonotype: One base away lies a much larger clone, so this may be a sequencing read error. The V gene is TRBV11-3, the J gene TRBJ2-7; no clear D gene. V was clipped by 0 bases and J by 7 bases, with 13 bases between them. Per germline, CDR1 SGHNT and CDR2 YENEEA. The CDR3 extends over 14 amino acids. The CDR3 bases are TGTGCCAGCAGCTTAGACGGCACTGCCGGTGAGCAGTACTTC. This codes for CASSLDGTAGEQYF.

The rearrangement joins TRBV6-6 to TRBJ1-5; no clear D gene. V was clipped by 2 bases and J by 2 bases, with 7 bases between them. Germline CDR1 and CDR2: MNHNY and SVGAGI (reference sequence). CDR3 size: 14 residues. The CDR3: CASSYPGGNQPQHF. CDR3 in DNA: TGTGCCAGCAGTTACCCCGGGGGCAATCAGCCCCAGCATTTT.

This clonotype was observed at least ten times. This chain links TRBV6-6 with TRBJ1-1; D not resolved. The CDR3 runs to 13 residues. Germline-derived CDR1 and CDR2 are MNHNY and SVGAGI (reference sequence). With 6 bases removed from V and 5 bases from J, the gap between germline ends came to 13 bases. CDR3 coding DNA: TGTGCCAGCAGCACAGTGAAGGGAACTGAAGCTTTCTTT. Amino acids: CASSTVKGTEAFF.

This chain uses TRBV7-2 with TRBJ2-7, with D perhaps assigned TRBD1 or TRBD2 (5 bases each). This CDR3 region has 13 residues. Trimming left V 1 base short and J 4 bases short, with 8 bases between. From germline, CDR1 is SGHTA and CDR2 FQGNSA. CDR3 sequence: CASSLGREYEQYF. CDR3 DNA: TGTGCCAGCAGCTTAGGCAGGGAGTACGAGCAGTACTTC. The full variable domain, its missing parts supplied by reference TRBV7-2 and TRBJ2-7, is GAGVSQSPSNKVTEKGKDVELRCDPISGHTALYWYRQSLGQGLEFLIYFQGNSAPDKSGLPSDRFSAERTGGSVSTLTIQRTQQEDSAVYLCASSLGREYEQYFGPGTRLTVT.

The chain joins TRBV20-1 to TRBJ2-7; 9 bases are shared with TRBD1. Germline CDR1 reads DFQATT; CDR2 reads SNEGSKA (reference sequence). CDR3 size: 17 residues. V shed 3 bases and J 4 bases; nucleotides not matched to a gene: 16. In DNA, the CDR3 is TGCAGTGCTAGTCTTCCGCCCGGGACAGGGATTCTATACGAGCAGTACTTC. Amino acid sequence: CSASLPPGTGILYEQYF.

The rearrangement joins TRBV20-1 to TRBJ2-3; 7 bases are shared with TRBD1. Germline V gene lookup returns CDR1 DFQATT and CDR2 SNEGSKA (reference sequence). Unmatched junction bases numbered 5, after V lost 5 bases and J lost 0 bases. The CDR3 is 14 amino acids. Written as DNA, the CDR3 is TGCAGTGCTCCGACAGGGCTTAGCACAGATACGCAGTATTTT. The encoded protein is CSAPTGLSTDTQYF.